This TCR beta chain appears in the sequencing data of a study of blood T cell repertoires in COVID-19. Study-wide background: The origin of the acute and convalescent COVID-19 samples was the United States, Italy and Spain.

The repertoire was sequenced with immunoSEQ multiplex PCR; TCRdb's copy has only in-frame clones and lacks some. This table has approximately 170,000 clones, 70% to 90% appearing once. The V gene end was trimmed by 7 bases and the J gene end by 3 bases; junction bases not matched to a gene: 5. Germline assignment: CDR1 LNHDA and CDR2 SQIVND (reference sequence). This CDR3 contains 14 residues. Sequencing was performed on peripheral blood. The sequence came from a man aged 55 to 69 who had recovered from COVID-19. The V call is TRBV19, the J call TRBJ2-1, with TRBD2 identical over 8 bases. The CDR3 is CASMRGDNYNEQFF. The DNA for the CDR3 is TGTGCCAGTATGCGGGGGGACAACTACAATGAGCAGTTCTTC.